This T cell receptor beta chain was captured in a study of blood T cell repertoires in COVID-19. Germline V gene lookup returns CDR1 KGHSH and CDR2 LQKENI. This CDR3 region has 14 residues. Trimming removed 4 bases from V and 6 bases from J, with 15 bases in between. Clones were read by immunoSEQ multiplex PCR, and TCRdb kept only the in-frame ones, dropping some. Among around 450,000 clones, 87% were seen once, and the ten largest hold roughly 2%. The V call is TRBV18, the J call TRBJ1-2; D possibly corresponds to TRBD1 (6 bases). The sequence was obtained from a woman between 18 and 29 years old with acute COVID-19. Sequenced: PBMCs or T cells enriched from blood (not recorded which). This chain's CDR3 is CASSLGTFENGYTF. DNA for the CDR3: TGTGCCAGCTCACTCGGGACATTCGAGAATGGCTACACCTTC.